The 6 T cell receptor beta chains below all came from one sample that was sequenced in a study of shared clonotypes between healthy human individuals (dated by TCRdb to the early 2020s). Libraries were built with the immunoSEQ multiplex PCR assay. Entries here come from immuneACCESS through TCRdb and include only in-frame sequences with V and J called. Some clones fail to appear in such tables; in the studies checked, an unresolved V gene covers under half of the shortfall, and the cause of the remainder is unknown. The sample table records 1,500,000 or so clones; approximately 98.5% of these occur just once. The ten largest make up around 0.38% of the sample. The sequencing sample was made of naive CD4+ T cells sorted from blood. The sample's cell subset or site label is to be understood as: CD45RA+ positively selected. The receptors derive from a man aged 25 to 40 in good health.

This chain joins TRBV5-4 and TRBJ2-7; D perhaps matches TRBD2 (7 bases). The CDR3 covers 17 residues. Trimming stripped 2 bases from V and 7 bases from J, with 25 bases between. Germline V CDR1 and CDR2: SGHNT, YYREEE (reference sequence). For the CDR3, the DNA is TGTGCCAGCAGCTTTGGGGGGGCCGGGACACTAAGACGGGAGCAGTACTTC. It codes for CASSFGGAGTLRREQYF.

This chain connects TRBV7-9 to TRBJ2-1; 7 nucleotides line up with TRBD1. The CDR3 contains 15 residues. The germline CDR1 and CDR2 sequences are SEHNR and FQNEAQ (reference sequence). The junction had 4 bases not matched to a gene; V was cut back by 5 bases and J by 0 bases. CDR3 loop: CASSHRGPSYNEQFF. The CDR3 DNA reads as TGTGCCAGCAGCCATAGGGGGCCCTCCTACAATGAGCAGTTCTTC.

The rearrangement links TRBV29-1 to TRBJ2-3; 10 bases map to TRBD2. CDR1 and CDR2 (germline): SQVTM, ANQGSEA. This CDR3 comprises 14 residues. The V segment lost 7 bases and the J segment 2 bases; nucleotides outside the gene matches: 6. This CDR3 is CSAVLAGNTDTQYF. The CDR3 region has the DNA TGCAGCGCTGTACTAGCGGGAAACACAGATACGCAGTATTTT.

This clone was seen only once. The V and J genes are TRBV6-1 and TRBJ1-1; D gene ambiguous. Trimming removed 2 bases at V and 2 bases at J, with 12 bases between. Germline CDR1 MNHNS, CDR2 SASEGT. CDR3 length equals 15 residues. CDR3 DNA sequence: TGTGCCAGCAGTGAACCCCCCGGGGTAAACACTGAAGCTTTCTTT. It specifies CASSEPPGVNTEAFF.

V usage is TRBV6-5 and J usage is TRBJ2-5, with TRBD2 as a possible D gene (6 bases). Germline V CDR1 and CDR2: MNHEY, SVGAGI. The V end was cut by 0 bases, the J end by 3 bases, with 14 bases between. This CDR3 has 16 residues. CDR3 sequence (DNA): TGTGCCAGCAGTTACTCGACGTCGGGCGGGAAAGAGACCCAGTACTTC. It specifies CASSYSTSGGKETQYF.

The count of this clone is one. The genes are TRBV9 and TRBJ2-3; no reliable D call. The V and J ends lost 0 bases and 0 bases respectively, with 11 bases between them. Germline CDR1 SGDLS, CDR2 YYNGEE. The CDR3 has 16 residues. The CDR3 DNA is TGTGCCAGCAGCGTAGTTGCGGAGAGTAGCACAGATACGCAGTATTTT. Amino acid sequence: CASSVVAESSTDTQYF.